This T cell receptor (beta chain) is drawn from a study of shared clonotypes between healthy human individuals (dated by TCRdb to the early 2020s). Context from the whole study: Two women and a few men aged 18 to 49 years were included in the cohort. Different laboratories and diverse techniques were used to prepare libraries and sequence TCR repertoires, to increase sequencing depth and limit assay-specific biases. Leukapheresis yielded between about 0.85 and 10 billion PBMCs per donor. To estimate repertoire size and how much clonotypes are shared between individuals, the study performed deep sequencing of blood TCR repertoires from 4 to 6 healthy adults. For each donor, three plates each were used for CD4 naive and CD4 memory, two plates were used for CD8 naive, and one plate was used for CD8 memory.

The donors were healthy, HIV-negative adults who had no recently reported acute infections or vaccinations. Every donor was a Caucasian adult living in Nashville, Tennessee, USA. The CD8 memory samples were a combination of magnetically selected CD45RO+ cells and CCR7-negative CD45RA+ effector memory (TemRA) cells. Blood was obtained by leukapheresis, after which PBMCs were separated by Ficoll-Histopaque density gradient centrifugation and cryopreserved in liquid nitrogen vapor phase. Analytical flow cytometry was used to check the purity and quantity of each magnetically sorted T cell population. Genomic DNA was isolated from every sorted fraction and measured by UV absorbance on a Nanodrop 2000c. The germline V gene (reference sequence) supplies CDR1 SEHNR and CDR2 FQNEAQ. From its cysteine to its phenylalanine, the CDR3 spans 13 amino acids. Left in the record is the CDR3 DNA by itself, 39 bases read in frame from the first base. Trimming removed 6 bases from V and 0 bases from J, leaving 8 bases between the germline ends.

In regard to this clone: What this receptor recognizes is not known. The sample holds no much larger clone one base away, and base qualities are not on file.

Here is what the overall study found, with its caveats: Rarefaction of sorted-subset datasets indicated incomplete sequencing despite the large sequencing depth. Because the study included a small number of donors, the genetic and exposure-history diversity represented was limited. Pairwise subsampling indicated that sequencing depth was expected to affect the degree of clonotype sharing among donors. Higher generation probabilities were observed for clonotypes shared by all four sorted-subset donors than for non-shared clonotypes. Naive subsets generally had larger estimated clonotype richness than memory subsets did. Sampling was restricted to blood, and TCR repertoires in tissue are likely to differ from TCR repertoires in blood. When several donors were compared, the shared fraction of clonotypes was about 5.4% for naive CD4, around 3.6% for naive CD8, 2% to 2.5% for memory CD4, and roughly 0.43% for memory CD8.

Using the deep immunoSEQ assay, multiplex PCR amplified TCR CDR3 regions from genomic DNA. For each cell subset, the extracted genomic DNA was distributed evenly across all wells of several immunoSEQ 96-well plates, and each plate served as one replicate. For sorted subsets, each replicate PCR was loaded with roughly 190 ng genomic DNA, equivalent to some 31,000 T cell genomes. Purified libraries were quantified with a Qubit 3.0 fluorometer, sized on a Bioanalyzer 2100, and re-quantified with the KAPA Library Quantification kit. Each immunoSEQ 96-well plate was sequenced on its own single-read 150-cycle Illumina NextSeq 550 flow cell. Processing in the source paper ran as follows. The immunoSEQ output contained only junctional sequences without quality scores, so filtering could not match that applied to full-length reads. Sequences were annotated with PyIR, a Python wrapper for IgBLAST v1.9, using IMGT germline references to assign V/J genes and CDR3. Reads with weak V/J assignments (E-value above 1e-6), missing CDR3, stop codons, out-of-frame junctions, or ambiguous translated residues were removed. V3J clonotypes were defined by identical inferred V gene, J gene, and CDR3 amino acid sequence. The percentage overlap between two repertoires was calculated by dividing the number of shared unique clonotypes by the size of the smaller repertoire. Three approaches were used to assess repertoire richness: RTK rarefaction, the Chao1 estimator, and Recon v2.1 estimates of unobserved clonotypes. OLGA was used to compute generation probabilities for all TCRbeta clonotypes that the gDNA method yielded from four donors. TCRdb provides this immuneACCESS table in a form limited to in-frame rearrangements. Some clones are lacking; in checked studies, under half of them reflect an unresolved V gene, and why the rest are absent is not known. V and J calls and clone size are copied from that table; D and trimming were computed from the DNA. The sample table holds around 100,000 clones, of which less than 80% were seen once. Roughly 22% of the sample is in the top ten clones.

Rearrangement joined TRBV7-9 to TRBJ2-5; no D gene can be assigned with confidence. Sequencing used memory CD8+ T cells sorted from blood. The label giving this sample's cell subset or site can be read as: CD45RO+ cells pooled with CCR7-negative TemRA cells. The origin of this receptor is a woman aged 30 to 39 in good health. The CDR3 reads as follows: CASSFWYQETQYF. The DNA reads TGTGCCAGCAGTTTTTGGTACCAAGAGACCCAGTACTTC. The full variable domain, completed from the reference TRBV7-9 and TRBJ2-5 proteins outside the CDR3, reads DTGVSQNPRHKITKRGQNVTFRCDPISEHNRLYWYRQTLGQGPEFLTYFQNEAQLEKSRLLSDRFSAERPKGSFSTLEIQRTEQGDSAMYLCASSFWYQETQYFGPGTRLLVL.